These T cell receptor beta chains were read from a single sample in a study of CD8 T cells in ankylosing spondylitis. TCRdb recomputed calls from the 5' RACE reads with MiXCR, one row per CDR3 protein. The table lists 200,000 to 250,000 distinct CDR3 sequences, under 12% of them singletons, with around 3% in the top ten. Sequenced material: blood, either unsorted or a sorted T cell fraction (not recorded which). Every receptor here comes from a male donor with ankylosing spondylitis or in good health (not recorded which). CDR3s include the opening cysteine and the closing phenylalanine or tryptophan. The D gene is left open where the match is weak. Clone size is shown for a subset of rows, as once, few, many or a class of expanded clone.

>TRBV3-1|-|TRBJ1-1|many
TGTGCCAGCAGCCAAGATGGGAAGACTGAAGCTTTCTTT
CASSQDGKTEAFF
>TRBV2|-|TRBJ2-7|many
TGTGCCAGCAGTAACCGCAGGGTAGGCGAGCAGTACTTC
CASSNRRVGEQYF
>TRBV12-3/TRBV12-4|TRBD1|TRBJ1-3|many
TGTGCCAGCAGTCCCGGACAGGGGGCTCCCTTTTCTGGAAACACCATATATTTT
CASSPGQGAPFSGNTIYF
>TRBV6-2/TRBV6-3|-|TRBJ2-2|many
TGTGCCAGCAGTTACCTACCCGAGACTCGCTCCGGAGCGAACACCGGGGAGCTGTTTTTT
CASSYLPETRSGANTGELFF
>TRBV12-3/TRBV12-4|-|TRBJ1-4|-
TGTGCCAGCAGACACGACAAGGGAGTGAGTTCCAATGAAAAACTGTTTTTT
CASRHDKGVSSNEKLFF
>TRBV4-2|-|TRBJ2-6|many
TGTGCCAGCAGCCAAGTTATCAGCTCTGGGGCCAACGTCCTGACTTTC
CASSQVISSGANVLTF
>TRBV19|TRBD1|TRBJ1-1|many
TGTGCCAGTATCCCCGACAGGGGGCTTGGGAACACTGAAGCTTTCTTT
CASIPDRGLGNTEAFF
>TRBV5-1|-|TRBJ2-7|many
TGCGCCAGCAGCCCTGACTGGAGCTTAGGCTACGAGCAGTACTTC
CASSPDWSLGYEQYF
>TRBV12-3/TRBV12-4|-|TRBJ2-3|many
TGTGCCAGCAGTTTCTACCCGGATACGCAGTATTTT
CASSFYPDTQYF
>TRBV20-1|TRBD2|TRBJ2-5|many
TGCAGTGCCTTAGCGGGTCCCGAAGGAGAGACCCAGTACTTC
CSALAGPEGETQYF